Given below is one TCR beta chain in context. What it binds is unknown. The data stem from a study of shared clonotypes between healthy human individuals. Overall study findings and caveats: Naive subsets usually exceeded memory subsets in estimated richness.

Clones were sequenced by immunoSEQ multiplex PCR, and TCRdb holds only the in-frame ones, with some missing. The table includes fewer than 1 million clones, 90% to 97% detected once. Naive CD8 cells comprised CD45RO-negative, CCR7-positively selected cells, excluding terminally differentiated effector memory CD45RA+ cells. HIV-negative, healthy adults without recent acute infections or vaccinations were the donors. This receptor was taken from a man aged 25 to 40 in good health. The specimen was naive CD8+ T cells sorted from blood.

CDR3 nucleotides: TGTGCCATCAGTGCGCTAGAGGGCTACAATGAGCAGTTCTTC. Translated: CAISALEGYNEQFF. J is TRBJ2-1 and V is TRBV10-3; possibly TRBD2 for D (5 bases). The CDR3 sequence is 14 residues long. The germline V gene encodes CDR1 ENHRY and CDR2 SYGVKD. Trimming left V 4 bases short and J 3 bases short, with 10 bases between.